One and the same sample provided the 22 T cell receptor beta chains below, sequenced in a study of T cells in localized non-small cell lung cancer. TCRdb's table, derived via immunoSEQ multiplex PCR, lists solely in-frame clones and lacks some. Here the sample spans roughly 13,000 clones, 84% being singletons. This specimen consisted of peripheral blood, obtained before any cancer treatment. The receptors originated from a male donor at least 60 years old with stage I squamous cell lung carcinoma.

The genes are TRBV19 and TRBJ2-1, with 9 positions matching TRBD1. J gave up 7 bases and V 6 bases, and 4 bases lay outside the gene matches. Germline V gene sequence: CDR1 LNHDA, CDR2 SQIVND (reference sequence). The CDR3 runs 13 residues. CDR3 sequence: CASSRQGGNEQFF. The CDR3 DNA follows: TGTGCCAGTAGCCGACAGGGGGGGAATGAGCAGTTCTTC.

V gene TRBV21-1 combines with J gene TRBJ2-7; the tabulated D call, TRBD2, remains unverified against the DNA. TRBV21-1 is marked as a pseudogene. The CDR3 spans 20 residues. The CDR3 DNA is TGTGCCAGCAGCAAAAAAGGGGACCTGAAAAGCGGGGAGAACGTCTACGAGCAGTACTTC. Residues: CASSKKGDLKSGENVYEQYF.

Written as DNA, the CDR3 is TGCAGCGTTGAGCTCGGGCAGGGGTTGGGCGATGAGCAGTTCTTC. Translated: CSVELGQGLGDEQFF. The genes are TRBV29-1 and TRBJ2-1; possibly TRBD1 for D (6 bases). V was clipped by 3 bases and J by 8 bases, with 20 bases between them. The CDR3 sequence is 15 residues long. Germline values: CDR1 SQVTM, CDR2 ANQGSEA.

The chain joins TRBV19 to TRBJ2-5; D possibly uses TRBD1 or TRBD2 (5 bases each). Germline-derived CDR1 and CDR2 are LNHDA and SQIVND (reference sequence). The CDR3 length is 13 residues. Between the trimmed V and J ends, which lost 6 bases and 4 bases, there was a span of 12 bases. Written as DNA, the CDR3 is TGTGCCAGTAGCCACCGGGACGTAGAGACCCAGTACTTC. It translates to CASSHRDVETQYF.

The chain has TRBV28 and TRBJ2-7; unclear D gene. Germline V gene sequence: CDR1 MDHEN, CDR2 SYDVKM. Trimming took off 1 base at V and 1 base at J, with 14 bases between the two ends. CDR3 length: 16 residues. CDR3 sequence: CASSLSGGRRSYEQYF. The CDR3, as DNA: TGTGCCAGCAGTTTATCCGGTGGCCGAAGGTCCTACGAGCAGTACTTC.

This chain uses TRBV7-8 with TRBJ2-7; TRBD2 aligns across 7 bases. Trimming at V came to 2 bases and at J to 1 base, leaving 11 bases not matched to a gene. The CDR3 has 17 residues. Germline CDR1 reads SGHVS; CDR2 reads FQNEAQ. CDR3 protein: CASSLKAPSGGSYEQYF. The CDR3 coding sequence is TGTGCCAGCAGCTTAAAGGCGCCTAGCGGAGGTTCCTACGAGCAGTACTTC.

The CDR3 reads CASSLVEGTEAFF. CDR3 sequence (DNA): TGTGCCAGCAGCTTAGTTGAGGGTACTGAAGCTTTCTTT. The rearrangement uses TRBV11-2 and TRBJ1-1; no firm D call. Germline assignment: CDR1 SGHAT and CDR2 FQNNGV. This CDR3 spans 13 amino acids. Trimming took off 1 base at V and 5 bases at J, with 8 bases between the two ends.

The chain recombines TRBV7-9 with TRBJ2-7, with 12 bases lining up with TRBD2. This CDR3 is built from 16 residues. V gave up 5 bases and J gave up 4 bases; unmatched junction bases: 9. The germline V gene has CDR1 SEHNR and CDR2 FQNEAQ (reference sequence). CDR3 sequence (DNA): TGTGCCAGCAGCCAAACGACTAGCGGGAGTGGTTACGAGCAGTACTTC. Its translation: CASSQTTSGSGYEQYF.

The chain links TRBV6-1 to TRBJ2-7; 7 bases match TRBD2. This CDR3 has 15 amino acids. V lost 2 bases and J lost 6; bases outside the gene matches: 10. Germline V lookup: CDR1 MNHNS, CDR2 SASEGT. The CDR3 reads CASSERYTGGGEQYF. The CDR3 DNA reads TGTGCCAGCAGTGAACGTTATACGGGAGGTGGCGAGCAGTACTTC.

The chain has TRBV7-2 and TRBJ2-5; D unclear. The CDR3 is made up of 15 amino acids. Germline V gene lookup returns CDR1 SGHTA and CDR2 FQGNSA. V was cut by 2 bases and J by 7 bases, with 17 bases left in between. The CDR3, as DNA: TGTGCCAGCAGCTTACTGATGGGCGCCATCGGGACCCAGTACTTC. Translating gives CASSLLMGAIGTQYF.

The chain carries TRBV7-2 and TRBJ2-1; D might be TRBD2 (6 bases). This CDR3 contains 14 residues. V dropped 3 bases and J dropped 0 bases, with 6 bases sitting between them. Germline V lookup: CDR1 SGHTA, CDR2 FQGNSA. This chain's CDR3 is CASSFGSSYNEQFF. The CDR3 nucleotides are TGTGCCAGCAGCTTCGGGAGCTCCTACAATGAGCAGTTCTTC. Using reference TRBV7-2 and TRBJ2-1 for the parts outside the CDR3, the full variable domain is GAGVSQSPSNKVTEKGKDVELRCDPISGHTALYWYRQSLGQGLEFLIYFQGNSAPDKSGLPSDRFSAERTGGSVSTLTIQRTQQEDSAVYLCASSFGSSYNEQFFGPGTRLTVL.

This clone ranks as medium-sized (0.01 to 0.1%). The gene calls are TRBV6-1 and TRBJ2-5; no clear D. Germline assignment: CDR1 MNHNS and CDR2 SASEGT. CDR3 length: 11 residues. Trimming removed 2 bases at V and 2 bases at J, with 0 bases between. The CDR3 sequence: CASSEQETQYF. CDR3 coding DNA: TGTGCCAGCAGTGAACAAGAGACCCAGTACTTC.

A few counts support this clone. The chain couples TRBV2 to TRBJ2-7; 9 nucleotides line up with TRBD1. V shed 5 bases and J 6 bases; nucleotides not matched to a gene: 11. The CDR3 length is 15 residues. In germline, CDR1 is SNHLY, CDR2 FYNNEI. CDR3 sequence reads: CASSSSDRGRSEQYF. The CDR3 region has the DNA TGTGCCAGCAGTTCCTCGGACAGGGGCCGAAGCGAGCAGTACTTC.

CDR3 bases: TGTGCCAGCAGCTTCGGAGATACGCAGTATTTT. The encoded protein is CASSFGDTQYF. The chain employs TRBV11-2 and TRBJ2-3, with no clear D. V shed 3 bases and J shed 5 bases, with 3 bases lying between them. The CDR3 consists of 11 residues. Germline loops: CDR1 SGHAT, CDR2 FQNNGV.

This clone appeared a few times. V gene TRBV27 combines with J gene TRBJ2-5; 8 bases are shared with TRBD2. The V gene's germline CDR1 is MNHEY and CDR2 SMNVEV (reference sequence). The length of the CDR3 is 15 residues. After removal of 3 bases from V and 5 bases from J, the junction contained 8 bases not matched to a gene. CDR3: CASSFQGLVLETQYF. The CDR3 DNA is TGTGCCAGCAGTTTCCAGGGACTAGTACTGGAGACCCAGTACTTC.

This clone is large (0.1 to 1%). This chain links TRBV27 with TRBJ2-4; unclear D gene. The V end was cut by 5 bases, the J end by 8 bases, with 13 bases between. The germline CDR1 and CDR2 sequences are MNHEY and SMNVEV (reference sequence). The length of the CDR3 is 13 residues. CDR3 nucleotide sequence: TGTGCCAGCAGTCCCACCCGCTGGGACATTCAGTACTTC. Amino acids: CASSPTRWDIQYF.

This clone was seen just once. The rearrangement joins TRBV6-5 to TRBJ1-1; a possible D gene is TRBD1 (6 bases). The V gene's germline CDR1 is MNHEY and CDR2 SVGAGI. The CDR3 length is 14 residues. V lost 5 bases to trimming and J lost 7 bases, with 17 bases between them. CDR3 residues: CASSTTGGGLEAFF. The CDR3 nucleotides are TGTGCCAGCAGTACGACGGGGGGCGGACTTGAAGCTTTCTTT.

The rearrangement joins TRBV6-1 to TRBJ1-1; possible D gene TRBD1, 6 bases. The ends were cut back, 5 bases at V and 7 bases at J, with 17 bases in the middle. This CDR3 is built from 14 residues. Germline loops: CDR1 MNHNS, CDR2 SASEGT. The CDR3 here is CASSLRRGEGEAFF. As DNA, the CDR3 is TGTGCCAGCAGTCTCAGAAGGGGGGAGGGTGAAGCTTTCTTT.

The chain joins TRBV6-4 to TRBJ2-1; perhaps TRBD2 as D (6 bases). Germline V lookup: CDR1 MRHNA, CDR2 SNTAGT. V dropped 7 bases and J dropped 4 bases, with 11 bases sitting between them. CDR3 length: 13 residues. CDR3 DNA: TGTGCCAGCAATCTGACTAGATACAATGAGCAGTTCTTC. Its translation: CASNLTRYNEQFF.

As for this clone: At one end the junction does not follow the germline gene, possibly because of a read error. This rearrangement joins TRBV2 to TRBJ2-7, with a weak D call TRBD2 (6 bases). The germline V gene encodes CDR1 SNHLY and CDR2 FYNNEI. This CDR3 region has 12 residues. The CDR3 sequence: CASTTRGGNQTF. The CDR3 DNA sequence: TGTGCCAGCACCACCCGAGGAGGGAACCAAACCTTC.

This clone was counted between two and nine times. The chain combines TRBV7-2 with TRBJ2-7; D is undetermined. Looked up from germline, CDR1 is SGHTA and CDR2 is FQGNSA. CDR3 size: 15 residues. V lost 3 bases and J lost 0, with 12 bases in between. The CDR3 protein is CASSFMGSHSYEQYF. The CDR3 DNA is TGTGCCAGCAGCTTTATGGGCTCTCACTCCTACGAGCAGTACTTC. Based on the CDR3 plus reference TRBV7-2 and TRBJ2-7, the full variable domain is GAGVSQSPSNKVTEKGKDVELRCDPISGHTALYWYRQSLGQGLEFLIYFQGNSAPDKSGLPSDRFSAERTGGSVSTLTIQRTQQEDSAVYLCASSFMGSHSYEQYFGPGTRLTVT.

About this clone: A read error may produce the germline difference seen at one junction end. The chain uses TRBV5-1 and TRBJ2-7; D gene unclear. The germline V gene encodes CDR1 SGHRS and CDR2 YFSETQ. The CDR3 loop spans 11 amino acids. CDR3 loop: CAGSSSYEQYF. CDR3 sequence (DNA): TGCGCCGGCAGCTCGTCCTACGAGCAGTACTTC.